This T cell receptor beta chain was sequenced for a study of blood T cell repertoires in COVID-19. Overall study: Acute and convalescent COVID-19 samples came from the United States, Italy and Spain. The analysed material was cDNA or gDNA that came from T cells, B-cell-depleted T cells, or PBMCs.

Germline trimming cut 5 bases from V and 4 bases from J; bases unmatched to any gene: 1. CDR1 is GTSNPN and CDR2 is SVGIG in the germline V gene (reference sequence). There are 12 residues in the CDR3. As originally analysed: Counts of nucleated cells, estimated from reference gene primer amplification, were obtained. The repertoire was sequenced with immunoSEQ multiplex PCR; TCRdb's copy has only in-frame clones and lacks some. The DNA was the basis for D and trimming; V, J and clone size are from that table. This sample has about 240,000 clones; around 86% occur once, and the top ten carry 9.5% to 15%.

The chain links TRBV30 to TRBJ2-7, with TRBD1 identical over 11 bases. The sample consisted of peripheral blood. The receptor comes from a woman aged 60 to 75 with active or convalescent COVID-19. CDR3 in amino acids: CAWGTGGYEQYF. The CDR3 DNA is TGTGCCTGGGGGACAGGGGGTTACGAGCAGTACTTC.